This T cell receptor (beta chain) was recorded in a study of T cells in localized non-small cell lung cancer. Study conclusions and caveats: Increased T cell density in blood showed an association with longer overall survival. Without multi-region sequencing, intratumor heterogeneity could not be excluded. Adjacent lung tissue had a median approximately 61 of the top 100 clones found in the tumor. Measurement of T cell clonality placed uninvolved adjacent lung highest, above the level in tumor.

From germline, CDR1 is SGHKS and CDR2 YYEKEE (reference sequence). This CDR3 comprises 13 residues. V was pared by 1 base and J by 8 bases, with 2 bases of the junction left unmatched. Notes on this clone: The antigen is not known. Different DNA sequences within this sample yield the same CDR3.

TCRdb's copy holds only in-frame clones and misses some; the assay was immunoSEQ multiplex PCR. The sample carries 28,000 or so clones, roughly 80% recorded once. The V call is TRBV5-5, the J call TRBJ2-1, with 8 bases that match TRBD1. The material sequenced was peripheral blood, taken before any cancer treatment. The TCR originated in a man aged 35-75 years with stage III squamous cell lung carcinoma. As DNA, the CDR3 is TGTGCCAGCAGCTTGCAGGGGGCGGATGAGCAGTTCTTC. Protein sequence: CASSLQGADEQFF.